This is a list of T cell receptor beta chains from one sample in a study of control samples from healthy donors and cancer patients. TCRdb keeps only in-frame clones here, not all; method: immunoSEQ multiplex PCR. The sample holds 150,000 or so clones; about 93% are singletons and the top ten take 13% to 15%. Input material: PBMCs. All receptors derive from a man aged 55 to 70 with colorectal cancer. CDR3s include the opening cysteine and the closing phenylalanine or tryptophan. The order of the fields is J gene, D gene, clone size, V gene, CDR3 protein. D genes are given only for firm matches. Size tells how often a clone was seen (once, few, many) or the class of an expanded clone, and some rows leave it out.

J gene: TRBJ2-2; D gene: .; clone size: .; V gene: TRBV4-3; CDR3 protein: CASSQDLGVATGELFF
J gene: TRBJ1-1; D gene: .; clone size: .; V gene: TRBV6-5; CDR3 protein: CASSFQGRTEAFF
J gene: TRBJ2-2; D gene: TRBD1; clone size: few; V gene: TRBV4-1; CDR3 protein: CASSHVTGGAGGELFF
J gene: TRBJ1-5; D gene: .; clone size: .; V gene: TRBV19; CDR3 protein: CASRELGGNQPQHF
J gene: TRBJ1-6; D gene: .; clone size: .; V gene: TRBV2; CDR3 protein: CASRTDYNSPLHF
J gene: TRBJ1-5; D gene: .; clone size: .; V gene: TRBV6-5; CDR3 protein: CASSYSEGSQPQHF
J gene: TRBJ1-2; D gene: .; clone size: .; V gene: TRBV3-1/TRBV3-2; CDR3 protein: CASSQAGDYGYTF
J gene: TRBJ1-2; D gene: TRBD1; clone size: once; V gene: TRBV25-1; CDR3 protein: CASSGPGGGGGYTF
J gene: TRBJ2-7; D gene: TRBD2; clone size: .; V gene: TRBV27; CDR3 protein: CASSLTSGVNEQYF
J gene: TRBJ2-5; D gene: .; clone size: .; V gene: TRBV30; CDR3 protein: CAWSDEGGLGETQYF
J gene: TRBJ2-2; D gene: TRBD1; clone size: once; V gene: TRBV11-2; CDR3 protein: CASRTYRDRGSGELFF
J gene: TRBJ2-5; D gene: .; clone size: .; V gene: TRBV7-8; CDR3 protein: CASSFNHYSVTQETQYF
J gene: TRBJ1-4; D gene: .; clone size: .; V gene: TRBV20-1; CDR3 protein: CSASMARPTNEKLFF
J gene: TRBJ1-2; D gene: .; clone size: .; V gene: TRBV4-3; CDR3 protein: CASSQQEGGYGYTF
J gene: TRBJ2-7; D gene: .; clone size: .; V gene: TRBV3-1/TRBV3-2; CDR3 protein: CASSQGYVEQYF